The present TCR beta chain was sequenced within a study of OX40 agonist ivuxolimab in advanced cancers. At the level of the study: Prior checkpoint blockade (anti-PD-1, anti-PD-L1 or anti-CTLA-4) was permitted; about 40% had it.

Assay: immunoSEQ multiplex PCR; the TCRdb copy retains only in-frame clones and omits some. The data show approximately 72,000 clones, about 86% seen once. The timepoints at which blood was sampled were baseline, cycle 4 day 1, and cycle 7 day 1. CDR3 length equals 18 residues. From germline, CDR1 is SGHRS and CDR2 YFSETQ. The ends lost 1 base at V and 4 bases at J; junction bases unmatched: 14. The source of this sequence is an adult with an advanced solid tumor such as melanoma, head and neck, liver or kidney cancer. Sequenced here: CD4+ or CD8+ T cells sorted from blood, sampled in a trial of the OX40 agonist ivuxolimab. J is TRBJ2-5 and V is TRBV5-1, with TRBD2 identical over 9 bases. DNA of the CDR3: TGCGCCAGCAGCTTGATCTCCTCCGCGGGAGGGCCAGGAGAGACCCAGTACTTC. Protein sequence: CASSLISSAGGPGETQYF.